This T cell receptor beta chain was sequenced for a study of Ad26.COV2.S vaccination and SARS-CoV-2 variants. Regarding the study as a whole: Substantial breadth was reported for post-vaccination spike-specific CD8+ and CD4+ T cells.

Stated treatment: over 15 received Ad26.COV2.S at low or high dose, single or two shots; about 5 received placebo; per-sample allocation not given. All samples were drawn on day 63, counting from the first vaccine or placebo injection. In regard to this clone: Its specificity is unknown.

TCRdb's table, derived via immunoSEQ multiplex PCR, lists solely in-frame clones and lacks some. The sample lists hundreds of thousands of clones; 86% were seen once. The source material was peripheral blood, sampled in a trial of Ad26.COV2.S vaccine versus placebo. This TCR was sampled from a person between 18 and 60 years old who received the Ad26.COV2.S COVID-19 vaccine or a placebo.

CDR3: CASSAWDSLGEQYF. The CDR3 DNA sequence: TGTGCCAGTAGTGCTTGGGACAGCCTTGGCGAGCAGTACTTC. The rearrangement uses TRBV19 and TRBJ2-7; 7 bases are a match to TRBD1. This CDR3 is 14 amino acids long. Germline trimming cut 5 bases from V and 6 bases from J; bases unmatched to any gene: 10. The germline V gene encodes CDR1 LNHDA and CDR2 SQIVND (reference sequence).